This TCR beta chain was profiled in a study of blood T cell repertoires in COVID-19. The CDR3 has 13 amino acids. CDR1 MNHEY and CDR2 SVGAGI come from the germline V gene. V shed 6 bases and J 4 bases; nucleotides not matched to a gene: 3. Sequenced by immunoSEQ multiplex PCR; TCRdb stores in-frame clones only, minus some. The sample has roughly 300,000 clones, around 86% seen once; the top ten hold about 10%. The TCR sequence derives from a young woman who had recovered from COVID-19. The source material was PBMCs or T cells enriched from blood (not recorded which). The chain couples TRBV6-5 to TRBJ1-1; 9 bases are a match to TRBD1. CDR3 coding DNA: TGTGCCAGCAGGGAGACAGGGGGCACTGAAGCTTTCTTT. This translates into CASRETGGTEAFF.